These 12 T cell receptor beta chains came from one sample sequenced in a study of cytomegalovirus exposure and HLA in healthy donors. In the PCR, 60 Vbeta and 13 Jbeta primers were used. Here immunoSEQ multiplex PCR was the method, and the copy in TCRdb shows in-frame clones only, minus some. The sample holds about 200,000 clones, almost 80% seen once. The sequenced sample consisted of PBMCs. These receptor sequences come from a male donor in good health and CMV-seronegative.

The sample holds one count of this clone. The rearrangement links TRBV9 to TRBJ2-5, with unresolved D. V shed 0 bases and J shed 2 bases, with 5 bases lying between them. There are 13 residues in the CDR3. Germline assignment: CDR1 SGDLS and CDR2 YYNGEE. This chain's CDR3 is CASSVALQETQYF. CDR3 nucleotides: TGTGCCAGCAGCGTAGCCTTACAAGAGACCCAGTACTTC.

The sample holds a few counts of this clone. The CDR3 loop is CASSYSTGTGVIEQYF. The CDR3 DNA follows: TGTGCCAGCAGTTACTCGACCGGGACAGGGGTGATCGAGCAGTACTTC. The chain uses TRBV6-5 and TRBJ2-7; TRBD1 matches 10 bases. V trimming: 0 bases; J trimming: 6 bases; junction bases outside the gene matches: 8. Germline CDR1 is MNHEY and CDR2 is SVGAGI. The CDR3 loop spans 16 amino acids.

This chain joins TRBV6-5 and TRBJ2-5, with 10 bases aligning to TRBD2. From germline, CDR1 is MNHEY and CDR2 SVGAGI. After removal of 11 bases from V and 6 bases from J, the junction contained 12 bases not matched to a gene. The CDR3 totals 14 residues. This CDR3 is CAGRAGGPEKTQYF. In nucleotides, the CDR3 is TGTGCCGGGCGAGCGGGAGGGCCGGAAAAGACCCAGTACTTC.

The chain has TRBV6-5 and TRBJ2-5; D gene ambiguous. TRBJ2-7 matches the DNA end more closely, so the J call is doubtful. CDR3 length equals 15 residues. Germline CDR1 is MNHEY and CDR2 is SVGAGI. The CDR3: CASSYSKLRSYEQYF. Written as DNA, the CDR3 is TGTGCCAGCAGTTACTCGAAACTGCGCTCCTACGAGCAGTACTTC.

The rearrangement uses TRBV5-1 and TRBJ2-4; 9 nucleotides agree with TRBD1. CDR3 length equals 15 residues. Germline CDR1 and CDR2: SGHRS and YFSETQ. Trimming at V came to 4 bases and at J to 0 bases, leaving 2 bases not matched to a gene. This CDR3 is CASSGTGLAKNIQYF. In nucleotides, the CDR3 is TGCGCCAGCAGCGGGACAGGGTTAGCCAAAAACATTCAGTACTTC.

The gene calls are TRBV29-1 and TRBJ2-6, with D possibly matching TRBD2 (5 bases). This CDR3 spans 13 amino acids. The germline gives CDR1 SQVTM, CDR2 ANQGSEA. The ends were cut back, 4 bases at V and 2 bases at J, with 6 bases in the middle. CDR3 protein: CSVAGAGANVLTF. CDR3 nucleotides: TGCAGCGTTGCCGGGGCTGGGGCCAACGTCCTGACTTTC.

This rearrangement joins TRBV7-8 to TRBJ1-4; 10 bases align to TRBD1. V trimming: 4 bases; J trimming: 6 bases; junction bases outside the gene matches: 8. Germline CDR1 is SGHVS and CDR2 is FQNEAQ. The CDR3 extends over 16 amino acids. The CDR3 region is CASSSPLGTGDEKLFF. The CDR3 DNA sequence: TGTGCCAGCAGCTCCCCCCTCGGGACAGGGGATGAAAAACTGTTTTTT.

The chain couples TRBV18 to TRBJ2-1, with 11 bases fitting TRBD2. CDR1 and CDR2 from the germline V gene are KGHSH and LQKENI. With V trimmed by 4 bases and J by 7 bases, 6 bases remained unmatched. The CDR3 has 15 residues. This CDR3 reads CASSRPLAGANEQFF. In nucleotides, the CDR3 is TGTGCCAGCTCACGGCCACTAGCGGGAGCTAATGAGCAGTTCTTC.

The V gene is TRBV5-6, the J gene TRBJ2-1; maybe TRBD2 (6 bases). Germline assignment: CDR1 SGHDT and CDR2 YYEEEE. Trimming pared 4 bases from V and 4 bases from J, leaving 18 bases between. The CDR3 has 16 residues. The CDR3 DNA is TGTGCCAGCAGCGCGTTTACCGGGAGCAAGTACAATGAGCAGTTCTTC. Protein product: CASSAFTGSKYNEQFF.

The chain joins TRBV4-2 to TRBJ2-3; TRBD2 is a possible D gene (6 bases). Germline CDR1 LGHNA, CDR2 YNFKEQ. This CDR3 comprises 16 residues. V was clipped by 2 bases and J by 4 bases, with 16 bases between them. As DNA, the CDR3 is TGTGCCAGCAGCCAACCGTTCGGGAGAAGGTCAGATACGCAGTATTTT. Protein sequence: CASSQPFGRRSDTQYF.

The genes are TRBV7-8 and TRBJ1-1, with D possibly matching TRBD1 (5 bases). The V and J ends lost 1 base and 5 bases respectively, with 17 bases between them. The CDR3 has 16 amino acids. CDR1 is SGHVS and CDR2 is FQNEAQ in the germline V gene. CDR3 sequence (DNA): TGTGCCAGCAGCTTAGGGGCAGGGTTTAGTACTACTGAAGCTTTCTTT. Amino acids: CASSLGAGFSTTEAFF.

Here the CDR3 DNA reads TGTGCCAGCAGTGAGGAGGGAGGGAGTTTCGAGCAGTACTTC. It yields the protein CASSEEGGSFEQYF. The V call is TRBV2, the J call TRBJ2-7, with 7 bases aligning to TRBD2. The trim removed 3 bases at V and 6 bases at J, leaving 8 bases unmatched. The germline V gene encodes CDR1 SNHLY and CDR2 FYNNEI. This CDR3 has 14 residues.